The text below deals with one T cell receptor beta chain. In the PCR, 60 Vbeta and 13 Jbeta primers were used. Libraries were prepared by immunoSEQ multiplex PCR; TCRdb keeps only in-frame clonotypes and omits some of them. The sample lists some 170,000 clones; over 70% were seen once. These data belong to a study of cytomegalovirus exposure and HLA in healthy donors. Germline-derived CDR1 and CDR2 are SGHDT and YYEEEE. The CDR3 is 13 amino acids. Trimming removed 4 bases at V and 3 bases at J, with 10 bases between. The source is a woman in her 50s in good health and CMV-seropositive. The rearrangement uses TRBV5-6 and TRBJ1-1; D is uncertain. The sample taken for sequencing was PBMCs. The CDR3 DNA sequence: TGTGCCAGCAGCCCAGACATTCACACTGAAGCTTTCTTT. As protein: CASSPDIHTEAFF. Full variable domain (missing parts from reference TRBV5-6 and TRBJ1-1): DAGVTQSPTHLIKTRGQQVTLRCSPKSGHDTVSWYQQALGQGPQFIFQYYEEEERQRGNFPDRFSGHQFPNYSSELNVNALLLGDSALYLCASSPDIHTEAFFGQGTRLTVV.